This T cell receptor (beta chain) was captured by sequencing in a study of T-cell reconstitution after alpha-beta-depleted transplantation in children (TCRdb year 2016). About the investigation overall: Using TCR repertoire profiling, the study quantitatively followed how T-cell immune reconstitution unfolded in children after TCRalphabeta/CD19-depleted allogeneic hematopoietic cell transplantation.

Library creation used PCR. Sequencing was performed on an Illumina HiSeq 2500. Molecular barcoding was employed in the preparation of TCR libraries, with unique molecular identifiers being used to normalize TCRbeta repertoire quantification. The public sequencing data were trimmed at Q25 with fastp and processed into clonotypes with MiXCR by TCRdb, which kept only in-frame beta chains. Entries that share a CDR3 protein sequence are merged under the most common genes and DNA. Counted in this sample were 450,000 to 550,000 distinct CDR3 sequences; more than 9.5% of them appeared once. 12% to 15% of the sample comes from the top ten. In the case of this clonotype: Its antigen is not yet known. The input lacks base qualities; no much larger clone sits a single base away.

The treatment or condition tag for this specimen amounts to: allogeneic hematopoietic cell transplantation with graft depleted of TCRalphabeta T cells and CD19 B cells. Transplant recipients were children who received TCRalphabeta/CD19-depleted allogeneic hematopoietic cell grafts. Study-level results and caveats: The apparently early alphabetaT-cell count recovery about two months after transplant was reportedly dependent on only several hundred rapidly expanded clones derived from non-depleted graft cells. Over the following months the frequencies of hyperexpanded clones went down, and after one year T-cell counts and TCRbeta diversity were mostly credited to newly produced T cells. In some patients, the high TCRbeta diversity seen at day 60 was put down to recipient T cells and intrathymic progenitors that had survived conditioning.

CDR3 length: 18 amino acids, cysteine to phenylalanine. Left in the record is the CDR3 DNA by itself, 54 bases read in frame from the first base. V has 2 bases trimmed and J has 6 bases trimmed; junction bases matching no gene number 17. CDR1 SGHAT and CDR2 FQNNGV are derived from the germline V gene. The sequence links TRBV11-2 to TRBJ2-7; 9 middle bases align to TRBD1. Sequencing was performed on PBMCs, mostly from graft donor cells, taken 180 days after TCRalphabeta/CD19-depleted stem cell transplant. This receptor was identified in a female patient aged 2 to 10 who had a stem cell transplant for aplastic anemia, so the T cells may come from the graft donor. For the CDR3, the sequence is CASSLFSRRRDREAEQYF. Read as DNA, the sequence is TGTGCCAGCAGCTTATTTTCACGGCGGCGGGACAGGGAGGCCGAGCAGTACTTC.